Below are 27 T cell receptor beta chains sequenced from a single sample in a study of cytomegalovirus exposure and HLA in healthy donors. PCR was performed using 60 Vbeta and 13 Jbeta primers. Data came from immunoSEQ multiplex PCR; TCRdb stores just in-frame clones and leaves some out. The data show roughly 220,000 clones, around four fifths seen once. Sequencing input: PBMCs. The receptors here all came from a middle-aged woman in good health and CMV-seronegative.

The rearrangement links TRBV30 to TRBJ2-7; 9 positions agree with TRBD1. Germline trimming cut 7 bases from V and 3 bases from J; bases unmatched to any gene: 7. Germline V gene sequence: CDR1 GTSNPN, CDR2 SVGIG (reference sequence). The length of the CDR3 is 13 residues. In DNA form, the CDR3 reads TGTGCCTCGGACGGGACAGGGTTCTACGAGCAGTACTTC. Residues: CASDGTGFYEQYF.

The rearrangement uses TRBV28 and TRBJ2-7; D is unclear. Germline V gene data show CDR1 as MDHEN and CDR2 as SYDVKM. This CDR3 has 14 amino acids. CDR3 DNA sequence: TGTTTTTTTTTCAAGCAGAAGGCGGCATACGAGCAGTACTTC. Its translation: CFFFKQKAAYEQYF.

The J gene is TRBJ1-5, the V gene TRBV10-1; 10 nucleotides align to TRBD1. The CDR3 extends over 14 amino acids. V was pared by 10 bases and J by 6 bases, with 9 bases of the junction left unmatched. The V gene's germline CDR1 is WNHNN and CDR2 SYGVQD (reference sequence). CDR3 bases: TGCGCCACCTACGGGACAGGGGAAAGTCAGCCCCAGCATTTT. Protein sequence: CATYGTGESQPQHF.

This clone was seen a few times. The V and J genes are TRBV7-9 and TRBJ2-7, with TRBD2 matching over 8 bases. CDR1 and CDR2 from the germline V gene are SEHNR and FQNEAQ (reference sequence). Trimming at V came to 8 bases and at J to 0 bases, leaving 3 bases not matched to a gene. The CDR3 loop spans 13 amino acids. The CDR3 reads CASVLAGSYEQYF. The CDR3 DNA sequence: TGTGCCAGCGTCCTAGCGGGCTCCTACGAGCAGTACTTC.

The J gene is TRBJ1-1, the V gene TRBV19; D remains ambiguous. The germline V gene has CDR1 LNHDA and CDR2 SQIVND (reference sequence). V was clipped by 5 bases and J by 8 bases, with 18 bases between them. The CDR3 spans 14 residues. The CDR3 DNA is TGTGCCAGTAGTCTAAGCCCGGCCACGGGGGAAGCTTTCTTT. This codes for CASSLSPATGEAFF.

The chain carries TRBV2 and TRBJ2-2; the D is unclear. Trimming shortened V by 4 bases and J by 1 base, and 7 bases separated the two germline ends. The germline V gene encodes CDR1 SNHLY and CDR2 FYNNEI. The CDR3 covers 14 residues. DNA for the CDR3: TGTGCCAGCAGTGGAACAGAGAACACCGGGGAGCTGTTTTTT. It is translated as CASSGTENTGELFF.

Here the CDR3 DNA reads TGCGCCAGCGCCCGGAGGGACCAAGAGACCCAGTACTTC. Residues: CASARRDQETQYF. This chain links TRBV5-1 with TRBJ2-5; possibly TRBD2 for D (6 bases). CDR1 is SGHRS and CDR2 is YFSETQ in the germline V gene. Trimming shortened V by 7 bases and J by 0 bases, and 10 bases separated the two germline ends. The CDR3 length is 13 residues.

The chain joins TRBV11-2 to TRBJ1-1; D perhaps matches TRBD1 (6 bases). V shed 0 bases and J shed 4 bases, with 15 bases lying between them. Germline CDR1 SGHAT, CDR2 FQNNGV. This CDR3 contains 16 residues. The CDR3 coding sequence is TGTGCCAGCAGCTTAGATACAGGGAGGGCGGGCACTGAAGCTTTCTTT. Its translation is CASSLDTGRAGTEAFF.

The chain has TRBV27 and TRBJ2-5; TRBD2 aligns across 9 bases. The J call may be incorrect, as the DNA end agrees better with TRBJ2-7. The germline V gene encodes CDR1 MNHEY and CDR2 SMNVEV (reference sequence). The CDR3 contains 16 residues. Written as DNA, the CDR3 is TGTGCCAGCTACGGCGTCGCGGGAGGGCCACGGAGCGAGCAGTACTTC. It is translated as CASYGVAGGPRSEQYF.

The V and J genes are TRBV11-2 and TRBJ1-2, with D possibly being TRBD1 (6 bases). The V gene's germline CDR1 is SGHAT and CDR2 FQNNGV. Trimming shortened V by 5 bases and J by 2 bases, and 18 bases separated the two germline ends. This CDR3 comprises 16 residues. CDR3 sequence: CASSLINRDKNYGYTF. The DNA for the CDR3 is TGTGCCAGCAGCCTTATCAACAGGGATAAGAACTATGGCTACACCTTC.

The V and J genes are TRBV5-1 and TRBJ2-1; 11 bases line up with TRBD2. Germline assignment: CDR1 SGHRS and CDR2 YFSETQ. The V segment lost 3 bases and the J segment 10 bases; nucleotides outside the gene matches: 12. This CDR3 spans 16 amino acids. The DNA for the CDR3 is TGCGCCAGCAGCTCGATATTAGCGGGAGGGCCCCCCGAGCAGTTCTTC. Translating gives CASSSILAGGPPEQFF.

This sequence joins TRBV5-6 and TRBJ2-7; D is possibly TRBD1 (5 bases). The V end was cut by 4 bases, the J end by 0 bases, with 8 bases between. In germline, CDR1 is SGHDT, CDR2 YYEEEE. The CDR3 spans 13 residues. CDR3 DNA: TGTGCCAGCAGCGATGACAGCTCCTACGAGCAGTACTTC. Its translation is CASSDDSSYEQYF.

CDR3 coding DNA: TGCGCCAGCAGCTTGGCCGGGTCGGCGGGGGACCAGCCCCAGCATTTT. It is translated as CASSLAGSAGDQPQHF. V usage is TRBV5-1 and J usage is TRBJ1-5, with D possibly TRBD1 on 5 matching bases. V was trimmed by 0 bases and J by 7 bases, leaving 17 bases between them. Germline V CDR1 and CDR2: SGHRS, YFSETQ. The CDR3 runs to 16 residues.

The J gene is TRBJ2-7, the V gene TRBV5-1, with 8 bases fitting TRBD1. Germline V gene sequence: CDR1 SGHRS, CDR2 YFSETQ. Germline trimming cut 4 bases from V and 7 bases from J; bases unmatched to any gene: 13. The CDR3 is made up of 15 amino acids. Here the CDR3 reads CASSPLGQGAWEQYF. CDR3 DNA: TGCGCCAGCAGCCCGTTAGGGCAGGGGGCATGGGAGCAGTACTTC.

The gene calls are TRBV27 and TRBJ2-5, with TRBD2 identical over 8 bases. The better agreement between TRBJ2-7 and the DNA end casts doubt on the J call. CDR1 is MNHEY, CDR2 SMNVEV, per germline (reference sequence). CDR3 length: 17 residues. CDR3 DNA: TGTGCCAGCAGCTCGGGACTAGATCTGTTCTCGTCCTACGAGCAGTACTTC. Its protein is CASSSGLDLFSSYEQYF.

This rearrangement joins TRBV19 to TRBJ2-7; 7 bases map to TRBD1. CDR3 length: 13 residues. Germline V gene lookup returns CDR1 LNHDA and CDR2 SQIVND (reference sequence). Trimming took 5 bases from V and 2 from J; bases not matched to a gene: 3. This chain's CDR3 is CASSEDRAYEQYF. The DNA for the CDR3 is TGTGCCAGTAGTGAAGACAGGGCCTACGAGCAGTACTTC.

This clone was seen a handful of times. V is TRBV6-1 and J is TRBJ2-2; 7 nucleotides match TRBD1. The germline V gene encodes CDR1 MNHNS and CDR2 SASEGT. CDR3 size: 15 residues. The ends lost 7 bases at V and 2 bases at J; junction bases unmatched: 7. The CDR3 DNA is TGTGCCAGCATAGGGACAGCAACTAACACCGGGGAGCTGTTTTTT. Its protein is CASIGTATNTGELFF.

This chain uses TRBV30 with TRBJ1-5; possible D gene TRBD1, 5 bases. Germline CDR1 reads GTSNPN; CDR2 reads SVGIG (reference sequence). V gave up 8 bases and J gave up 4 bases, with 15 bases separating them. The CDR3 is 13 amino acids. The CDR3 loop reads CAGGVQENQPQHF. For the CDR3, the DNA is TGTGCCGGAGGGGTACAAGAGAATCAGCCCCAGCATTTT.

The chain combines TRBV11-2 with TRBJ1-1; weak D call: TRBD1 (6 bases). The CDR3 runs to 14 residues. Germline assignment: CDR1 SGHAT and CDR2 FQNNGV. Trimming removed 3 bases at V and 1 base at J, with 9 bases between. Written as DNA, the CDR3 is TGTGCCAGCAGCTTTGGGACACAGAACACTGAAGCTTTCTTT. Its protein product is CASSFGTQNTEAFF.

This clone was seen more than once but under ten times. CDR3 sequence reads: CASTAENTGELFF. The DNA of the CDR3 is TGCGCCAGCACCGCGGAGAACACCGGGGAGCTGTTTTTT. J is TRBJ2-2 and V is TRBV5-1; D is ambiguous. There are 13 residues in the CDR3. In germline, CDR1 is SGHRS, CDR2 YFSETQ. With 6 bases removed from V and 1 base from J, the gap between germline ends came to 7 bases.

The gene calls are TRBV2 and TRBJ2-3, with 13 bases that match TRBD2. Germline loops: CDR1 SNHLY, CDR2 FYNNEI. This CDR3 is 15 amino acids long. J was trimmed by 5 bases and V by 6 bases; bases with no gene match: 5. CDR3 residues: CASRPTSGRVDTQYF. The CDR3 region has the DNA TGTGCCAGCAGACCAACTAGCGGGAGGGTAGATACGCAGTATTTT.

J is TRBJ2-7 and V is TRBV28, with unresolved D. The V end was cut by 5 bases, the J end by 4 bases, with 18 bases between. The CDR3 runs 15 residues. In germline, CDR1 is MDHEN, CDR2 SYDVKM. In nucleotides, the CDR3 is TGTGCCAGCAGTGGCAGCGAGCGAGTTTTGTACGAGCAGTACTTC. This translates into CASSGSERVLYEQYF.

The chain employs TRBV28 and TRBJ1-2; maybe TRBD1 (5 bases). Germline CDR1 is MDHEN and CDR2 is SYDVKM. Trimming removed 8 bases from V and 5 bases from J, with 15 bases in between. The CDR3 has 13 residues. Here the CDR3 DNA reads TGTGCCAGCGGGGAGGGGAGCCGATATGGCTACACCTTC. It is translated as CASGEGSRYGYTF.

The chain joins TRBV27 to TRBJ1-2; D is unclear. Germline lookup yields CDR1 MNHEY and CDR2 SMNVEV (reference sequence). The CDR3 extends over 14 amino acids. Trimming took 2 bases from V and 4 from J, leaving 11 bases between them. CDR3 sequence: CASSLGPGGYGYTF. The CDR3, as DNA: TGTGCCAGCAGTTTAGGGCCGGGAGGCTATGGCTACACCTTC.

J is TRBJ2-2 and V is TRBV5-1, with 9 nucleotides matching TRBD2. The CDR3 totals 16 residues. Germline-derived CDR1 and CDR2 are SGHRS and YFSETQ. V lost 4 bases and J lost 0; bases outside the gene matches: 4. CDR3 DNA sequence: TGCGCCAGCAGCCTAACTAGCGGGCCGAACACCGGGGAGCTGTTTTTT. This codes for CASSLTSGPNTGELFF.

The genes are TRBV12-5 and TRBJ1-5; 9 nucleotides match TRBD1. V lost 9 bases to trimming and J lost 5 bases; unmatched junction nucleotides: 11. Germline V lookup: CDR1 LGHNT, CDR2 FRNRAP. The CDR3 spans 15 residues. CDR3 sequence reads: CASRYTGGIHQPQHF. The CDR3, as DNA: TGTGCTAGCCGGTACACAGGGGGCATACATCAGCCCCAGCATTTT. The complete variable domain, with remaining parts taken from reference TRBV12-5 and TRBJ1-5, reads DARVTQTPRHKVTEMGQEVTMRCQPILGHNTVFWYRQTMMQGLELLAYFRNRAPLDDSGMPKDRFSAEMPDATLATLKIQPSEPRDSAVYFCASRYTGGIHQPQHFGDGTRLSIL.

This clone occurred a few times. CDR3 DNA: TGTGCCAGCAGTGAAGGGCTCGAGCAGTACTTC. Its translation: CASSEGLEQYF. The V call is TRBV2, the J call TRBJ2-7, with unresolved D. V gave up 1 base and J gave up 6 bases, with 4 bases separating them. The CDR3 runs 11 residues. Germline V gene data show CDR1 as SNHLY and CDR2 as FYNNEI.